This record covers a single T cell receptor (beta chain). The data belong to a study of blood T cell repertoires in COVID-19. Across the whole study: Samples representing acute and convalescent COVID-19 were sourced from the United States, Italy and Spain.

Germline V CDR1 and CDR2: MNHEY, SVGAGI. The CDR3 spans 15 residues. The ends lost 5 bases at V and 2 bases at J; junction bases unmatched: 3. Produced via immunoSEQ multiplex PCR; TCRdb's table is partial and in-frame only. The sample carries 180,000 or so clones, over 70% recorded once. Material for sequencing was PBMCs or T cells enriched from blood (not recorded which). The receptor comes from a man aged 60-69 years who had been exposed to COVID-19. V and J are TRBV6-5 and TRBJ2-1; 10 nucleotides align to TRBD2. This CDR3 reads CASSTAGGPYNEQFF. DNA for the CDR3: TGTGCCAGCAGTACAGCGGGAGGGCCCTACAATGAGCAGTTCTTC.